This TCR beta chain was retrieved from a study of blood T cells in healthy people across ages. Whole-study findings and limits: Leaving the PBMCs unsorted stopped any conclusive comparison of naive versus antigen-experienced cells.

Germline V gene sequence: CDR1 SGHTA, CDR2 FQGNSA. Trimming removed 4 bases from V and 4 bases from J; junction bases left unmatched: 3. This CDR3 comprises 14 residues. In its sample, this clonotype was seen many times. Its target is unknown. Russia was home to the donors, healthy Caucasian individuals aged roughly 6 to 100. Donors gave roughly 10 milliliters of peripheral blood apiece. Combining a sample-barcoded 5' primer with a J-beta primer mix, a second PCR ran for roughly 7 to 11 cycles. Sequencing yielded, for each sample, at least 3 million paired-end reads carrying CDR3. TCRdb analysed the 5' RACE reads with MiXCR anew, one entry per CDR3 protein. The data hold 1.2 million to 1.5 million distinct CDR3 sequences, with roughly 40% observed a single time.

V usage is TRBV7-2 and J usage is TRBJ2-3; TRBD2 matches 9 bases. The source is a woman between 18 and 29 years old in good health. Sequenced material: blood. The CDR3 DNA follows: TGTGCCAGCAGCTCGGCGGGGGGGTCAGATACGCAGTATTTT. It yields the protein CASSSAGGSDTQYF. The full variable domain, in which reference TRBV7-2 and TRBJ2-3 provide the parts outside the CDR3, is GAGVSQSPSNKVTEKGKDVELRCDPISGHTALYWYRQSLGQGLEFLIYFQGNSAPDKSGLPSDRFSAERTGGSVSTLTIQRTQQEDSAVYLCASSSAGGSDTQYFGPGTRLTVL.